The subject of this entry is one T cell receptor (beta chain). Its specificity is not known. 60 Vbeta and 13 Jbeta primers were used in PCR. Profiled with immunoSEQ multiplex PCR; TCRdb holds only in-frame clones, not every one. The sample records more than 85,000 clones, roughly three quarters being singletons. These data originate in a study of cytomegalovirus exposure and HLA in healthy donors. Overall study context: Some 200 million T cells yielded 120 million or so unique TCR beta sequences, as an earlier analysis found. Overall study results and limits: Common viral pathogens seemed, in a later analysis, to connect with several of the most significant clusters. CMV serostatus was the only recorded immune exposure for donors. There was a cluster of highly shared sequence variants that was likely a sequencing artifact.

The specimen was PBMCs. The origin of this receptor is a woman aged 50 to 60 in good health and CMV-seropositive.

The CDR3 is CASSLNWGGASGPYEQYF. CDR3 DNA sequence: TGTGCCAGCAGCTTAAATTGGGGCGGGGCTAGCGGACCCTACGAGCAGTACTTC. The chain combines TRBV7-2 with TRBJ2-7; 7 bases align to TRBD2. V was clipped by 2 bases and J by 2 bases; unmatched bases: 15. The CDR3 contains 18 residues. Looked up from germline, CDR1 is SGHTA and CDR2 is FQGNSA.